Presented here are 15 T cell receptor beta chains from one specimen sequenced in a study of pediatric ulcerative colitis. The method was immunoSEQ multiplex PCR; TCRdb's version includes in-frame clones alone and lacks a portion of them. The sample contains fewer than 30,000 clones, roughly 70% of which appear only once. One to two pinch biopsies were taken from the rectum during colonoscopy. The specimen sequenced was gut tissue. Source of these receptors: a boy between 10 and 17 years old with severe ulcerative colitis.

The chain uses TRBV11-2 and TRBJ2-1; TRBD2 matches 16 bases. With V trimmed by 4 bases and J by 7 bases, 4 bases remained unmatched. The CDR3 has 16 residues. In germline, CDR1 is SGHAT, CDR2 FQNNGV. The CDR3 region is CASSSGTSGRVNEQFF. The CDR3 DNA follows: TGTGCCAGCAGCTCTGGGACTAGCGGGAGGGTTAATGAGCAGTTCTTC.

CDR3 sequence reads: CASSLVADYEQYF. The CDR3 DNA follows: TGCGCCAGCAGCTTGGTAGCGGACTACGAGCAGTACTTC. This chain uses TRBV5-1 with TRBJ2-7, with D possibly TRBD2 on 6 matching bases. Germline CDR1 reads SGHRS; CDR2 reads YFSETQ. The CDR3 runs to 13 residues. Trimming pared 0 bases from V and 3 bases from J, leaving 7 bases between.

The chain combines TRBV2 with TRBJ2-3; 8 bases agree with TRBD1. V shed 5 bases and J 2 bases; nucleotides not matched to a gene: 6. Germline loops: CDR1 SNHLY, CDR2 FYNNEI. There are 15 residues in the CDR3. This CDR3 reads CASSTRQGITDTQYF. In DNA form, the CDR3 reads TGTGCCAGCAGTACCAGACAGGGGATCACAGATACGCAGTATTTT.

This chain connects TRBV28 to TRBJ2-2, with 10 bases matching TRBD1. J gave up 4 bases and V 6 bases, and 11 bases lay outside the gene matches. CDR1 and CDR2 from the germline V gene are MDHEN and SYDVKM. The CDR3 contains 17 residues. The CDR3 here is CASRILWTGGLTGELFF. The DNA of the CDR3 is TGTGCCAGCAGGATTTTATGGACAGGGGGTCTCACCGGGGAGCTGTTTTTT.

This sequence joins TRBV19 and TRBJ2-1, with a tentative D call TRBD1 (5 bases). Trimming shortened V by 3 bases and J by 3 bases, and 15 bases separated the two germline ends. This CDR3 spans 16 amino acids. CDR1 and CDR2 (germline): LNHDA, SQIVND (reference sequence). CDR3 DNA sequence: TGTGCCAGTAGTATGACCGGCAGGGTTTTCTACAATGAGCAGTTCTTC. Translation gives CASSMTGRVFYNEQFF.

This clone was detected only a few times. The chain joins TRBV10-1 to TRBJ2-2; 7 positions agree with TRBD1. V lost 2 bases, J lost 4 bases, and 1 base stayed unmatched. The CDR3 runs to 14 residues. Germline V gene data show CDR1 as WNHNN and CDR2 as SYGVQD (reference sequence). CDR3 region: CASSERGRTGELFF. CDR3 DNA: TGCGCCAGCAGTGAGAGGGGGCGCACCGGGGAGCTGTTTTTT.

The gene calls are TRBV6-1 and TRBJ1-2; TRBD1 aligns across 7 bases. Germline V gene data show CDR1 as MNHNS and CDR2 as SASEGT. This CDR3 is built from 13 residues. J gave up 8 bases and V 7 bases, and 10 bases lay outside the gene matches. The CDR3 sequence is CASNTRGLEGYTF. The CDR3 bases are TGTGCCAGCAATACCAGGGGGTTGGAAGGCTACACCTTC.

The chain links TRBV10-3 to TRBJ2-1, with D possibly being TRBD1 or TRBD2 (5 bases each). V was clipped by 0 bases and J by 0 bases, with 27 bases between them. Germline-derived CDR1 and CDR2 are ENHRY and SYGVKD. The CDR3 length is 22 residues. The CDR3 spells CAISESEFVERGELSSYNEQFF. CDR3 bases: TGTGCCATCAGTGAGTCGGAGTTCGTGGAGCGAGGGGAACTAAGCTCCTACAATGAGCAGTTCTTC.

The rearrangement links TRBV11-2 to TRBJ2-2, with TRBD1 matching over 10 bases. CDR3 length: 15 amino acids. V gave up 5 bases and J gave up 6 bases; unmatched junction bases: 6. Germline assignment: CDR1 SGHAT and CDR2 FQNNGV. CDR3 sequence: CASSMTGGASGELFF. CDR3 nucleotide sequence: TGTGCCAGCAGCATGACAGGGGGCGCTTCCGGGGAGCTGTTTTTT.

The rearrangement uses TRBV5-5 and TRBJ1-3, with unresolved D. Germline V CDR1 and CDR2: SGHKS, YYEKEE (reference sequence). V dropped 3 bases and J dropped 0 bases, with 7 bases sitting between them. The CDR3 runs 14 residues. This chain's CDR3 is CASSSYSSGNTIYF. CDR3 DNA: TGTGCCAGCAGCTCCTATAGCTCTGGAAACACCATATATTTT.

V and J are TRBV19 and TRBJ1-5, with TRBD1 as a possible D gene (6 bases). The germline CDR1 and CDR2 sequences are LNHDA and SQIVND (reference sequence). The V end lost 9 bases, the J end lost 5 bases, and 17 bases lay between the germline ends. The length of the CDR3 is 14 residues. The DNA for the CDR3 is TGTGCCAGCCCCTGGGGGCGCGAATATCAGCCCCAGCATTTT. It specifies CASPWGREYQPQHF.

The J gene is TRBJ2-7, the V gene TRBV6-6; D is perhaps TRBD1 (5 bases). Germline V gene data show CDR1 as MNHNY and CDR2 as SVGAGI (reference sequence). Trimming pared 5 bases from V and 0 bases from J, leaving 8 bases between. This CDR3 has 13 residues. The CDR3 nucleotides are TGTGCCAGCAGTGACGGACACTCCTACGAGCAGTACTTC. This translates into CASSDGHSYEQYF.

The chain is built from TRBV27 and TRBJ1-5; possible D gene TRBD1, 6 bases. This CDR3 spans 13 amino acids. V lost 5 bases and J lost 7, with 12 bases in between. The germline gives CDR1 MNHEY, CDR2 SMNVEV (reference sequence). CDR3 amino acids: CASSDTGRQPQHF. The CDR3 bases are TGTGCCAGCAGTGATACAGGGCGACAGCCCCAGCATTTT.

This chain connects TRBV6-5 to TRBJ2-1; D is unclear. CDR1 is MNHEY, CDR2 SVGAGI, per germline. The CDR3 is made up of 12 amino acids. V lost 2 bases, J lost 10 bases, and 9 bases lay in between. The CDR3, as DNA: TGTGCCAGCAGTTACCAAGCTGGAGAGCAGTTCTTC. The encoded protein is CASSYQAGEQFF.

This CDR3 reads CATSRDRGYNEQFF. The CDR3 bases are TGTGCCACCAGCAGAGATCGTGGCTACAATGAGCAGTTCTTC. V is TRBV15 and J is TRBJ2-1; D unclear. V lost 0 bases, J lost 3 bases, and 6 bases lay in between. CDR1 is LNHNV and CDR2 is YYDKDF in the germline V gene (reference sequence). This CDR3 comprises 14 residues.